This T cell receptor (beta chain) was retrieved from a study of T cell repertoires in aging, cancer and after chemotherapy. At the level of the study: Clear clonal overlap appeared across healthy donor samples taken over several months to years.

Rearranged V-D-J TRB sequences were amplified with a mixed TRB-A/B primer pool. TCRdb used MiXCR to reprocess the multiplex PCR reads, holding one entry per CDR3 protein. The data show over 10,000 distinct CDR3 sequences, under 30% seen once. Peripheral blood genomic DNA, not sorted cells or RNA, was the template. The CDR3 totals 15 residues. Trimming left V 3 bases short and J 4 bases short, with 15 bases between. Germline V CDR1 and CDR2: LNHDA, SQIVND (reference sequence). This clonotype has just a few counts. The chain employs TRBV19 and TRBJ2-5; tentative D call: TRBD1 (6 bases). The sample consisted of blood. The clonotype was recovered from a human donor in good health. The CDR3 spells CASSISQGSGETQYF. The DNA of the CDR3 is TGTGCCAGTAGTATCTCGCAGGGGAGTGGAGAGACCCAGTACTTC.